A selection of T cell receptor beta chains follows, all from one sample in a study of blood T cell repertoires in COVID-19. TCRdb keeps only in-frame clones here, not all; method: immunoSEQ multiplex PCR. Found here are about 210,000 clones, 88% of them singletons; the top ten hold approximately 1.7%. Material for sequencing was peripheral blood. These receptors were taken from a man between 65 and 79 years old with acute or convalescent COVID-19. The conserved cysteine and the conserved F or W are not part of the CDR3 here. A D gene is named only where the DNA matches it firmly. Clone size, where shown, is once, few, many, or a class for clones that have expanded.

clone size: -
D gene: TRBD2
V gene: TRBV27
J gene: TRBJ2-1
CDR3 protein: ASRLAGVGEQF

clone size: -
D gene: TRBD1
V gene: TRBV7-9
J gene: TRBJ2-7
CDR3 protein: ASSSQNRDRAYEQY

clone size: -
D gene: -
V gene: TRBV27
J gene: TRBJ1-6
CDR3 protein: ASSLRSGESSPLH

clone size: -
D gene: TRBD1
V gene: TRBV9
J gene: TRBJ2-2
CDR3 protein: ASSAGTGGTGELF

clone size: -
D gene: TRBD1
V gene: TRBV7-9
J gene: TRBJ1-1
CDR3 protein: ASSPSTGQGAKTEAF

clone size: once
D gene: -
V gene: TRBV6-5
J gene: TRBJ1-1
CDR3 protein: ASGGETEAF

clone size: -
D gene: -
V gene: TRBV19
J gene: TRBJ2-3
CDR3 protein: ASSILYSWRGTDTQY

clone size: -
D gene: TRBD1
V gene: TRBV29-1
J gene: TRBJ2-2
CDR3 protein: SVEDSQPGQGNTGELF

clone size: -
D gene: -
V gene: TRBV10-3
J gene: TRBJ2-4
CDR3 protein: AISDSDSALSKNIQY

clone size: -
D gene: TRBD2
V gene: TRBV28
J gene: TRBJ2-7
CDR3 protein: ASSRLAGVREQY

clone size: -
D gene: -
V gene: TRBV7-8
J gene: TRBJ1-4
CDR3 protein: ASSLDGQSNEKLF

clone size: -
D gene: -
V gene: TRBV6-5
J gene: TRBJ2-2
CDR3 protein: ASSRGAGTGELF

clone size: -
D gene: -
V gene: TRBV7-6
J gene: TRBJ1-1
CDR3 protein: ASSFDGGSTEAF

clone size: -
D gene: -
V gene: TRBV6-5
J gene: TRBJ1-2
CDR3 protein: ASSYRGTNYGYT

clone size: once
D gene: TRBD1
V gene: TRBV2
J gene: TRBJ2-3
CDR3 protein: ASRKGQALTDTQY

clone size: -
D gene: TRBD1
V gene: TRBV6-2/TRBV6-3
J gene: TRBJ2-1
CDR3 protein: ASSYSETGSQF

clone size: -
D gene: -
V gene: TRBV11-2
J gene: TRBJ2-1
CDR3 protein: ASTRGPVNEQF

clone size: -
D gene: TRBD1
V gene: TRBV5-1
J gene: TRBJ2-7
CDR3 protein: ASSLGQGREQY

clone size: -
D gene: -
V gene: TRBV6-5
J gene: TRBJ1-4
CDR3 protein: ASSYTYATNEKLF

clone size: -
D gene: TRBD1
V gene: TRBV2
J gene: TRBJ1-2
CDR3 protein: ASSRQGADYGYT

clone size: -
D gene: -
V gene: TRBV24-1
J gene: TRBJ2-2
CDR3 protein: ATSAGELETGELF

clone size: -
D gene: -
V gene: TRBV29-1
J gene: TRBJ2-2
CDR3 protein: SVDRGMNTGELF

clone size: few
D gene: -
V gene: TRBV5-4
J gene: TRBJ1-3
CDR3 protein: ASSTRQETGNTIY

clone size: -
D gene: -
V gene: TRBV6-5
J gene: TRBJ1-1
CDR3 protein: ASSYSPKTEAF

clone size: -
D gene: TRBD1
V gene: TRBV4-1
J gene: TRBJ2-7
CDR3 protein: ASSLAGTDNYEQY

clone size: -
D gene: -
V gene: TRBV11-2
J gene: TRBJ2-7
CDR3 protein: ASSLDPRDHEQY

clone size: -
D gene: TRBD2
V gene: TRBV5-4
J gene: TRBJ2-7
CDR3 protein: ASSQTSGRTGGEQY

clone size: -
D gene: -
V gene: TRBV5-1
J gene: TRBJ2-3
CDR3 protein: ASSLSQGVRTQY

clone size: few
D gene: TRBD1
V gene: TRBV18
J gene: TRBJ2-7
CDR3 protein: ASSRTGTEIFYEQY

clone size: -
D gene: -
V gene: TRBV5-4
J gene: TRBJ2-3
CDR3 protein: ASSLAGGRGTDTQY

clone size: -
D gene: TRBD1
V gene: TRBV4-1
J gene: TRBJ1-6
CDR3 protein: ASSPGTGDYNSPLH

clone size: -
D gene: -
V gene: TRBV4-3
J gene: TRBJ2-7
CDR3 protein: ASSQDHQGTEQY

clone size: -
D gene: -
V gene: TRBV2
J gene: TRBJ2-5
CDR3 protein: ASSSLETQY

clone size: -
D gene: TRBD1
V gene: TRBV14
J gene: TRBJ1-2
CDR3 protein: ASSQTGGISGYT

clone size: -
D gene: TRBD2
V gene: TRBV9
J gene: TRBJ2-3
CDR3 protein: ASSVGSRGSTTHTQY

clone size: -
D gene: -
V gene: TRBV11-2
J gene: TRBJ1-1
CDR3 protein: ASSLGRGGVGEAF

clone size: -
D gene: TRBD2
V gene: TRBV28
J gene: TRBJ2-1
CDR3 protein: ASSLRSGNYNEQF